The 3 T cell receptor beta chains in this list originate from one sample, sequenced in a study of response to subunit inactivated influenza vaccine. TCRdb ran MiXCR on the RT-PCR reads and lists one entry per CDR3 protein. The sample has a few hundred thousand distinct CDR3 sequences; around 20% are singletons. The sample was PBMCs from blood, taken less than 22 months after vaccination. These receptors were taken from a man aged 50-75 years who received an inactivated influenza vaccine.

The sample holds many counts of this clonotype. The genes are TRBV7-9 and TRBJ1-1; D might be TRBD1 (6 bases). With 5 bases removed from V and 3 bases from J, the gap between germline ends came to 10 bases. The CDR3 is 13 residues long. In germline, CDR1 is SEHNR, CDR2 FQNEAQ (reference sequence). CDR3 protein: CASSRTGYTEAFF. CDR3 nucleotide sequence: TGTGCCAGCAGCCGAACAGGGTACACTGAAGCTTTCTTT. The variable domain in full, completed from reference TRBV7-9 and TRBJ1-1, reads DTGVSQNPRHKITKRGQNVTFRCDPISEHNRLYWYRQTLGQGPEFLTYFQNEAQLEKSRLLSDRFSAERPKGSFSTLEIQRTEQGDSAMYLCASSRTGYTEAFFGQGTRLTVV.

This clonotype was seen repeatedly, ten times or more. The chain links TRBV29-1 to TRBJ1-5; D remains unclear. Germline CDR1 is SQVTM and CDR2 is ANQGSEA. Trimming shortened V by 6 bases and J by 1 base, and 10 bases separated the two germline ends. This CDR3 has 13 amino acids. The CDR3 spells CSVTKGSNQPQHF. The DNA for the CDR3 is TGCAGCGTCACGAAGGGCAGCAATCAGCCCCAGCATTTT. Full variable domain (remainder filled in from reference TRBV29-1 and TRBJ1-5): SAVISQKPSRDICQRGTSLTIQCQVDSQVTMMFWYRQQPGQSLTLIATANQGSEATYESGFVIDKFPISRPNLTFSTLTVSNMSPEDSSIYLCSVTKGSNQPQHFGDGTRLSIL.

This rearrangement joins TRBV9 to TRBJ2-2, with 14 nucleotides matching TRBD2. CDR1 is SGDLS and CDR2 is YYNGEE in the germline V gene. With V trimmed by 2 bases and J by 8 bases, 5 bases remained unmatched. The CDR3 spans 16 residues. CDR3 nucleotides: TGTGCCAGCAGCGTCGCGGGACTAGCGGGAGTAGGGGAGCTGTTTTTT. This translates into CASSVAGLAGVGELFF.